This T cell receptor (beta chain) appears in the sequencing data of a study of shared clonotypes between healthy human individuals. Data came from immunoSEQ multiplex PCR; TCRdb stores just in-frame clones and leaves some out. The sample lists around 2.1 million clones; approximately 94% were seen once. Study-wide results and caveats: The donor pool, a small one, limited the genetic and exposure-history diversity represented. In the sorted subsets, rarefaction showed sequencing was incomplete despite large depth.

CD45RO negativity and positive selection for CCR7 defined naive CD8 cells, a population that excluded terminally differentiated effector memory CD45RA+ cells. Of note for this clone: The target antigen is unknown. Other nucleotide sequences in the sample specify the same CDR3.

The sequenced sample was naive CD8+ T cells from PBMCs. This TCR derives from a man aged 18-30 years in good health. Some clones in this sample may be carry-over from other donors' samples.

The CDR3 DNA is TGTGCCAGCAGTGAAGTCATGAACACTGAAGCTTTCTTT. Translated: CASSEVMNTEAFF. The rearrangement uses TRBV2 and TRBJ1-1; D not certain. The CDR3 consists of 13 residues. Germline CDR1 SNHLY, CDR2 FYNNEI. Trimming shortened V by 1 base and J by 0 bases, and 3 bases separated the two germline ends.